The subject of this entry is one TCR beta chain. Its target is unknown. These data originate in a study of radiotherapy plus CTLA-4 blockade in lung cancer. Study summary: Objective responses were seen in around 17% of patients, disease control in approximately 29%.

The table came from immunoSEQ multiplex PCR; TCRdb's copy has only in-frame clones and leaves some out. The sample includes over 80,000 clones, around nine tenths seen only once; the top ten take approximately 16%. V shed 6 bases and J 4 bases; nucleotides not matched to a gene: 6. This CDR3 has 14 amino acids. Germline CDR1 reads MNHNS; CDR2 reads SASEGT. Lung cancer patients with chemo-refractory metastatic non-small-cell disease were given focal radiation plus CTLA-4 blockade with ipilimumab. Notes on the study in general: With interferon-beta, early dynamics of blood T cell clones were reported to best predict response. Blood saw expansion of tumor-derived TCR clones after radiotherapy plus ipilimumab.

The chain couples TRBV6-1 to TRBJ2-7; 10 bases line up with TRBD1. This clonotype was sampled from a human donor with non-small cell lung cancer that progressed on radiotherapy plus ipilimumab. Here the sequenced sample was peripheral blood, taken from a patient treated with radiotherapy plus ipilimumab. CDR3 in amino acids: CASRYRDRGYEQYF. CDR3 DNA sequence: TGTGCCAGCAGGTACCGGGACAGGGGATACGAGCAGTACTTC.